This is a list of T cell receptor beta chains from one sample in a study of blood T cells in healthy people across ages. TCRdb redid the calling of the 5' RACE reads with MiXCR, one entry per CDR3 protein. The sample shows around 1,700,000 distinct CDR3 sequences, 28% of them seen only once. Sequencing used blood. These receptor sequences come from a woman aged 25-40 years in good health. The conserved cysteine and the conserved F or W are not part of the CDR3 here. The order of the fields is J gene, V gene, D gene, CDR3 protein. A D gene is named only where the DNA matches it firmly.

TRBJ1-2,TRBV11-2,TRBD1,ASSWSGTGSANYGYT
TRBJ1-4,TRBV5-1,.,ASSIQTTNEKLF
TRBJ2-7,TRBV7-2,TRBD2,ASSLVGLAGDSYEQY
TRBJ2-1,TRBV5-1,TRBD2,ASSWAPLAGEYNEQF
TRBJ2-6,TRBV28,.,ASAALRNTKARGANVLT
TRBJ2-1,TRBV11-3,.,ASSLEMVASYNEQF
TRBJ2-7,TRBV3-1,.,ASSQRAYEQY
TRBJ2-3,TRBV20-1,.,SARDVGRGDTDTQY
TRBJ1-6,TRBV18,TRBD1,ASSPEAGGGSPLH
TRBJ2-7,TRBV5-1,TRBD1,ASSLTGDPLTEQY
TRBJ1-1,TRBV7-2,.,ASTDSTRMNTEAF
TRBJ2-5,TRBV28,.,ASSLWGRRGETQY
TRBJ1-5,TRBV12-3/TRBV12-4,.,ASSLAQGSGQPQH
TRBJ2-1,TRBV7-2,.,ASSLSSLWSEQF
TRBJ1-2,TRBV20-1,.,SANQMEGTNYGYT
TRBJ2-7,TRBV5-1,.,ASRPPLSYEQY
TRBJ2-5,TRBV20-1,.,SAEVTETQY
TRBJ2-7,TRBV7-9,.,ASSLDGLEQY
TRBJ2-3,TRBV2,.,ASSEVLARRTDTQY
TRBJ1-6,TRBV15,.,ATSRSGRGDNSPLH
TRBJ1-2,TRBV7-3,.,ASSPTGGSSPGYT
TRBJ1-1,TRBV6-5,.,ASSYEGGRANTEAF
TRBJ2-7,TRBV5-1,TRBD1,ASSPGGRSLYEQY
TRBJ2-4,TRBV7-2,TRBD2,ASSPSPGGWDIQY
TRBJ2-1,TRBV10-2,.,ASSDRGGPYNEQF
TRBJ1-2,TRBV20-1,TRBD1,SAHTRGLGGYT
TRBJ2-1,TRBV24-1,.,ATSDSSQDDEQF